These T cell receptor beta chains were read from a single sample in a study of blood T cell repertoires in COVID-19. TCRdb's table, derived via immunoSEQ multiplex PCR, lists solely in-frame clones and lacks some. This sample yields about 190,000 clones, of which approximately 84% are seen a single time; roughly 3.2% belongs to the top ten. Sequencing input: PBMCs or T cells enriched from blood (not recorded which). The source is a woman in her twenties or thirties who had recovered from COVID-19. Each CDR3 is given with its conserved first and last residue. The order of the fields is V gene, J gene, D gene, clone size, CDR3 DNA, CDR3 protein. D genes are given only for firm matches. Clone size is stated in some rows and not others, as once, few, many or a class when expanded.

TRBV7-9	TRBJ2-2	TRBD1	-	TGTGCCAGCAGCGGGCCCGGGACAGGGAACACCGGGGAGCTGTTTTTT	CASSGPGTGNTGELFF
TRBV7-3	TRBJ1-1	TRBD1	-	TGTGCCAGCAGCCTAGAACCGACAGGGAGCACTGAAGCTTTCTTT	CASSLEPTGSTEAFF
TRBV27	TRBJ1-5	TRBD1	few	TGTGCCAGCAGTCGGACAGGGGATAGCAATCAGCCCCAGCATTTT	CASSRTGDSNQPQHF
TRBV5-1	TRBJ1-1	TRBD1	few	TGCGCCAGCAGCTTGGCCGTGACAGGGCGAGCCGGGAACACTGAAGCTTTCTTT	CASSLAVTGRAGNTEAFF
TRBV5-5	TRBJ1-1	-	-	TGTGCCAGCAGTACCCAGGGATACACTGAAGCTTTCTTT	CASSTQGYTEAFF
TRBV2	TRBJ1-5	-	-	TGTGCCAGCAGTGACGGACGGGGAGGGCCCCAGCATTTT	CASSDGRGGPQHF
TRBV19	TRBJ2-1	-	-	TGTGCCAGTAGTCCTGCCGGACTCCACCTAAGTAATGAGCAGTTCTTC	CASSPAGLHLSNEQFF
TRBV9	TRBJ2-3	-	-	TGTGCCAGCAGCGTAGTGTCTCCCAGCGGTCGCACAGATACGCAGTATTTT	CASSVVSPSGRTDTQYF
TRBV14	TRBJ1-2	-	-	TGTGCCAGCAGCCGGGGGAGGTTTGGCTACACCTTC	CASSRGRFGYTF
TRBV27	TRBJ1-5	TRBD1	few	TGTGCCAGCAGTCCAAGGGACAGAAGCAATCAGCCCCAGCATTTT	CASSPRDRSNQPQHF
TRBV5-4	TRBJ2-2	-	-	TGTGCCAGCAGCTTGCATCAGGGGTGGACTAACACCGGGGAGCTGTTTTTT	CASSLHQGWTNTGELFF
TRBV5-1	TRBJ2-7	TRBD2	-	TGCGCCAGCAGCTTGGGGACTAGCGGGAGCCGAAGCTCCTACGAGCAGTACTTC	CASSLGTSGSRSSYEQYF
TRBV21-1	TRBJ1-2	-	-	TGTGCCAGCAGCAAACTGGGGCCCAACTATGGCTACACCTTC	CASSKLGPNYGYTF
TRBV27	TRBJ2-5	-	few	TGTGCCAGCAGTTTTAGGGGGGAGACCCAGTACTTC	CASSFRGETQYF
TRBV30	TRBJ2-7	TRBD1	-	TGTGCCTGGAGTTCTGACAGGGCCGAGCAGTACTTC	CAWSSDRAEQYF
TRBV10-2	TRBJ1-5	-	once	TGCGCCAGCAGTGCGGACTTAGGCAATCAGCCCCAGCATTTT	CASSADLGNQPQHF
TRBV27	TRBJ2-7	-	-	TGTGCCAGCAGTTTTAACAGGGGGGGCGAGCAGTACTTC	CASSFNRGGEQYF
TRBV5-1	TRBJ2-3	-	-	TGCGCCAGCAGCTTGGATAGGGGCGGGGACACAGATACGCAGTATTTT	CASSLDRGGDTDTQYF
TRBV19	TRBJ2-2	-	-	TGTGCCAGTAGTGGGGGGTCTTTAATCACCGGGGAGCTGTTTTTT	CASSGGSLITGELFF
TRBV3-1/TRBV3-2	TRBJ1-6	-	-	TGTGCCAGCAGCCAAGTAGGAAGGGGTAACTCACCCCTCCACTTT	CASSQVGRGNSPLHF
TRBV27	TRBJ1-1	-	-	TGTGCCAGCACGAGGTCTTTGAACACTGAAGCTTTCTTT	CASTRSLNTEAFF
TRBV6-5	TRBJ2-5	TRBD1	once	TGTGCCAGCAGTTACTCAGGGACAGGGGAAGGGGAGACCCAGTACTTC	CASSYSGTGEGETQYF
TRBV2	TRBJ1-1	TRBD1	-	TGTGCCAGCGGACGGGACAGGGCGGTCACTGAAGCTTTCTTT	CASGRDRAVTEAFF
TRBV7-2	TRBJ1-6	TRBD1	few	TGTGCCAGCAGCCACCGGAACAGGGGCCCTAATTCACCCCTCCACTTT	CASSHRNRGPNSPLHF
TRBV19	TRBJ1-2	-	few	TGTGCCAGTAGTGGGGCGGGGGCCTATGGCTACACCTTC	CASSGAGAYGYTF